This passage covers 3 T cell receptor beta chains from one sample sequenced in a study of lymphopenia after photon versus proton radiotherapy. Measured with immunoSEQ multiplex PCR; TCRdb has only the in-frame clones, and not every one. The sample includes 150,000 to 200,000 clones, about 85% of them seen just once. Specimen: peripheral blood, collected from a patient treated with photon-based radiotherapy. These TCRs come from a man in his fifties with gastric cancer.

The genes are TRBV5-1 and TRBJ2-7; D may be TRBD1 or TRBD2 (6 bases each). Trimming shortened V by 6 bases and J by 7 bases, and 26 bases separated the two germline ends. From germline, CDR1 is SGHRS and CDR2 YFSETQ. There are 16 residues in the CDR3. CDR3 loop: CASTRVPGAARGEQYF. CDR3 nucleotides: TGCGCCAGCACCCGGGTCCCGGGGGCCGCCCGGGGAGAGCAGTACTTC.

The rearrangement uses TRBV9 and TRBJ2-1; D may correspond to TRBD1 or TRBD2 (5 bases each). Deletions cut 4 bases from V and 5 bases from J, with 7 bases between. Germline CDR1 reads SGDLS; CDR2 reads YYNGEE. CDR3 length: 12 amino acids. The CDR3 DNA reads TGTGCCAGCAGCCAGGGAGACAATGAGCAGTTCTTC. As protein: CASSQGDNEQFF.

The rearrangement uses TRBV6-6 and TRBJ2-1, with TRBD1 matching 10 bases. V was clipped by 2 bases and J by 7 bases; unmatched bases: 2. The CDR3 consists of 14 residues. Germline V gives CDR1 MNHNY, CDR2 SVGAGI (reference sequence). CDR3: CASSYDRGPNEQFF. The CDR3 DNA sequence: TGTGCCAGCAGTTACGACAGGGGGCCTAATGAGCAGTTCTTC.